This T cell receptor (beta chain) originates from a study of monozygotic twins with cystic fibrosis. In the study overall: Three micrograms of fragmented DNA underwent roughly 15 PCR cycles for library preparation.

The germline V and J ends were trimmed by 6 bases and 0 bases, with 24 bases remaining between them. The CDR3 has 19 residues. The germline gives CDR1 LGHNT, CDR2 FRNRAP. Data came from immunoSEQ multiplex PCR; TCRdb stores just in-frame clones and leaves some out. The sample contains about 9,600 clones, about 89% of which appear only once. Points on this clone: Its matching antigen is unknown.

Study findings and constraints: Median Simpson clonality of 0.0095 suggested naive T cells predominated. Co-twins had the most similar V usage for 13 of 16 pairs, J for 8. Nucleotide-identical clonotype sharing was significantly higher within monozygotic CF twin pairs than between unrelated CF individuals.

The rearrangement links TRBV12-5 to TRBJ1-3, with no clear D. Input material: blood. The TCR originated in a boy between 2 and 10 years old with cystic fibrosis. The DNA for the CDR3 is TGTGCTAGTGGGCGAAAGGACGTAGCCCGATTCGACTCTGGAAACACCATATATTTT. Translated, it gives CASGRKDVARFDSGNTIYF.